This T cell receptor beta chain appears in the sequencing data of a study of cytomegalovirus exposure and HLA in healthy donors. Study observations and caveats: When presence/absence was analysed, sequencing depth was taken to be roughly uniform across donors. Trimming of TCR beta V- and J-genes showed a link, identified in a later analysis, to a missense DCLRE1C variant. The likely origin of a cluster of highly shared sequence variants was a sequencing artifact.

PCR employed 60 Vbeta and 13 Jbeta primers. TCRdb's copy holds only in-frame clones and misses some; the assay was immunoSEQ multiplex PCR. The sample holds about 180,000 clones, around 78% seen once. Trimming took off 2 bases at V and 5 bases at J, with 7 bases between the two ends. Germline V gene data show CDR1 as MNHEY and CDR2 as SVGAGI. This CDR3 contains 13 residues. As concerns this clone: The antigen remains undetermined.

Sequenced sample: PBMCs. The chain uses TRBV6-5 and TRBJ2-1; D is ambiguous. This receptor was taken from a man younger than 35 in good health and CMV-seronegative. DNA of the CDR3: TGTGCCAGCAGTTACGTGCCAGACAATGAGCAGTTCTTC. Its translation: CASSYVPDNEQFF.